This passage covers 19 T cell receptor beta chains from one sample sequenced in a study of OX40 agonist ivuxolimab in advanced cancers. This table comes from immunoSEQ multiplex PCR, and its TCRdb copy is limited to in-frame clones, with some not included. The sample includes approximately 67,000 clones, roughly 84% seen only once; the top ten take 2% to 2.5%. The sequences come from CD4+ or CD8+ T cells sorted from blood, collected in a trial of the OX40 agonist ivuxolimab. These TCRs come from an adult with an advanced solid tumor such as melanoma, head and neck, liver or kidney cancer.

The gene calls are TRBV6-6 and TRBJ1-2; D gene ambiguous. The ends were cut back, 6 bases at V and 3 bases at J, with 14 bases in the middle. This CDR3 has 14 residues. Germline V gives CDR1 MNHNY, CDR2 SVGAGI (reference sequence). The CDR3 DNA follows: TGTGCCAGCAGGACGTCCGGGGTGGACTATGGCTACACCTTC. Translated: CASRTSGVDYGYTF.

CDR3 sequence (DNA): TGTGCCAGCAGCTTAGTAGCCTCTGGGGCCAACGTCCTGACTTTC. Its translation: CASSLVASGANVLTF. The chain employs TRBV11-2 and TRBJ2-6; no clear D gene. The CDR3 loop spans 15 amino acids. Per germline, CDR1 SGHAT and CDR2 FQNNGV. Deletions cut 1 base from V and 0 bases from J, with 4 bases between.

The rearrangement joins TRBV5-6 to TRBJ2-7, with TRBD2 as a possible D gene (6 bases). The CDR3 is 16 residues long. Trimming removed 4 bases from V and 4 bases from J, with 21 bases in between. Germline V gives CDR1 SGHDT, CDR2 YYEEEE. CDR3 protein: CASSQMPGLNLYEQYF. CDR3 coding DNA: TGTGCCAGCAGCCAGATGCCGGGACTTAACCTTTACGAGCAGTACTTC.

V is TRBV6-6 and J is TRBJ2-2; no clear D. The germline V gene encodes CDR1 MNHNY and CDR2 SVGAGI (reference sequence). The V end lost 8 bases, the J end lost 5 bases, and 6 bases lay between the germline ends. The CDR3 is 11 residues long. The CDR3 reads CASRRTGELFF. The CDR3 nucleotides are TGTGCCAGCCGAAGAACCGGGGAGCTGTTTTTT.

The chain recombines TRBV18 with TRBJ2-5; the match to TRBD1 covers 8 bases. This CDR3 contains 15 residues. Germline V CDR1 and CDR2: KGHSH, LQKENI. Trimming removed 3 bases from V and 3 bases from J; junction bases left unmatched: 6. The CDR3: CASSPQGGQEETQYF. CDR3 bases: TGTGCCAGCTCACCTCAAGGGGGACAGGAAGAGACCCAGTACTTC.

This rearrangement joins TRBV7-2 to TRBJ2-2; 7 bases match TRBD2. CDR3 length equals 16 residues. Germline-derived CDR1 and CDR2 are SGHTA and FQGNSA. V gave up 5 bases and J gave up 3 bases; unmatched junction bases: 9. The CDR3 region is CASSAGTGGYTGELFF. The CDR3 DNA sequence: TGTGCCAGCAGCGCCGGTACGGGAGGTTACACCGGGGAGCTGTTTTTT.

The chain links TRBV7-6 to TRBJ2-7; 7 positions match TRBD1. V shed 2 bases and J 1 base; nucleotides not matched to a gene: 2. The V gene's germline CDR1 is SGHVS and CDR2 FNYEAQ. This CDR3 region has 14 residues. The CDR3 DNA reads TGTGCCAGCAGCTTAATGGGACAGTCCTACGAGCAGTACTTC. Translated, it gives CASSLMGQSYEQYF.

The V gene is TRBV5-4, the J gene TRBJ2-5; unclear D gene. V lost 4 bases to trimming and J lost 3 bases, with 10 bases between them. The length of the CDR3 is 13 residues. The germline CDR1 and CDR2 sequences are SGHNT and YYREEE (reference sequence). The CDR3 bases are TGTGCCAGCAGCCGAAACAGAGAAGAGACCCAGTACTTC. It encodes CASSRNREETQYF.

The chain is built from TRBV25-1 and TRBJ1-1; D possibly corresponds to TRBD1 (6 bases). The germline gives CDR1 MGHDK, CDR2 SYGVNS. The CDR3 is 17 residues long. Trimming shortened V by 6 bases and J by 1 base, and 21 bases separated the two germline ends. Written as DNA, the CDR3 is TGTGCCAGCAGCCCGAGGGGGGCGGGGGAGGGGAACACTGAAGCTTTCTTT. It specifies CASSPRGAGEGNTEAFF.

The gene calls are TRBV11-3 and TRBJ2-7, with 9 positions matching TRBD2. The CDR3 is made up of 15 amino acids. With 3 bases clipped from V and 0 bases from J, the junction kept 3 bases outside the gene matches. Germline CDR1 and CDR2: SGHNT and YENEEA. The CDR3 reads CASSLGSGSSYEQYF. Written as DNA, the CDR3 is TGTGCCAGCAGCTTGGGTAGCGGGAGCTCCTACGAGCAGTACTTC.

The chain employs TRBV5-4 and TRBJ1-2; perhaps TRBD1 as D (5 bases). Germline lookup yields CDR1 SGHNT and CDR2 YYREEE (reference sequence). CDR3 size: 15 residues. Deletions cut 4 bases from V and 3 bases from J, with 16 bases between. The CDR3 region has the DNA TGTGCCAGCAGCCGGGGGATGGGGTACGACTATGGCTACACCTTC. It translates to CASSRGMGYDYGYTF.

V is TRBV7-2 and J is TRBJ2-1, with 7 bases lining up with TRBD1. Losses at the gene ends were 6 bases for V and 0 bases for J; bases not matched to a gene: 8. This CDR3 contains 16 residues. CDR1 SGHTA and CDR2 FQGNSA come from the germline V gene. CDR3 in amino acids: CASSLKGAFSYNEQFF. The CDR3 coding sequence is TGTGCCAGCAGTCTAAAGGGGGCTTTCTCCTACAATGAGCAGTTCTTC. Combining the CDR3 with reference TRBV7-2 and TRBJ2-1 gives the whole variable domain GAGVSQSPSNKVTEKGKDVELRCDPISGHTALYWYRQSLGQGLEFLIYFQGNSAPDKSGLPSDRFSAERTGGSVSTLTIQRTQQEDSAVYLCASSLKGAFSYNEQFFGPGTRLTVL.

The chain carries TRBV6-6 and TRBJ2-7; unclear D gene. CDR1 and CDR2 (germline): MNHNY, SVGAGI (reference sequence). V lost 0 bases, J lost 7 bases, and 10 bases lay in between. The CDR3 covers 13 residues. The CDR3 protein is CASSYSGPREQYF. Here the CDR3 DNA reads TGTGCCAGCAGTTACTCAGGCCCAAGGGAGCAGTACTTC.

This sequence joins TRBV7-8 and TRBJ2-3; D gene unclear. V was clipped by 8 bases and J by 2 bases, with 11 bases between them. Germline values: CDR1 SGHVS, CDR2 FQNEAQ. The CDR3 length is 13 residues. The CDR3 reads CASFRSPTDTQYF. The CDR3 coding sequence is TGTGCCAGCTTTCGGAGCCCCACAGATACGCAGTATTTT.

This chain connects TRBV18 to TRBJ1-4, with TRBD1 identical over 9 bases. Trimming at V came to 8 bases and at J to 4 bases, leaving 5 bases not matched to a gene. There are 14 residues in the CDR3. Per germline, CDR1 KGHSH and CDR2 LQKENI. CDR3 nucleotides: TGTGCCAGCACGATGGACAGGGGTAATGAAAAACTGTTTTTT. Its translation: CASTMDRGNEKLFF.

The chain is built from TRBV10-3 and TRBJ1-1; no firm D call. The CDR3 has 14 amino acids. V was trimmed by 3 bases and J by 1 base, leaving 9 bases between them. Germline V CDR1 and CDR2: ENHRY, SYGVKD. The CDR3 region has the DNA TGTGCCATCAGTGAACAAGGGAAGAACACTGAAGCTTTCTTT. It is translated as CAISEQGKNTEAFF.

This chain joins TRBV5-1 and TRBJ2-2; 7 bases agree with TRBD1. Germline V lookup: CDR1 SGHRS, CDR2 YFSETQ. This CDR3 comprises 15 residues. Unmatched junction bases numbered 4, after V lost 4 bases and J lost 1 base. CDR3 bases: TGCGCCAGCAGCCTCTGGACAGGGAACACCGGGGAGCTGTTTTTT. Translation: CASSLWTGNTGELFF.

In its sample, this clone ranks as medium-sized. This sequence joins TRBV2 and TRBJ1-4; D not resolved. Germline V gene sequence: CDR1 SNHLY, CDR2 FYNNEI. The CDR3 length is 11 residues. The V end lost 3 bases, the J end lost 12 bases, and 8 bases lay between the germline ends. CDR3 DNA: TGTGCCAGCAGTGATCTTGGGGAACTGTTTTTT. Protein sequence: CASSDLGELFF.

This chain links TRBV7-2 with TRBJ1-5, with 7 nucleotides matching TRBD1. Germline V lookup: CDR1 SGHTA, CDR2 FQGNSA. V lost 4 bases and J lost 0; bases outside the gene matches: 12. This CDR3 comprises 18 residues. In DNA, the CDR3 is TGTGCCAGCAGCTACATATATAATGGACAGGCTAGCAATCAGCCCCAGCATTTT. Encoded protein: CASSYIYNGQASNQPQHF.